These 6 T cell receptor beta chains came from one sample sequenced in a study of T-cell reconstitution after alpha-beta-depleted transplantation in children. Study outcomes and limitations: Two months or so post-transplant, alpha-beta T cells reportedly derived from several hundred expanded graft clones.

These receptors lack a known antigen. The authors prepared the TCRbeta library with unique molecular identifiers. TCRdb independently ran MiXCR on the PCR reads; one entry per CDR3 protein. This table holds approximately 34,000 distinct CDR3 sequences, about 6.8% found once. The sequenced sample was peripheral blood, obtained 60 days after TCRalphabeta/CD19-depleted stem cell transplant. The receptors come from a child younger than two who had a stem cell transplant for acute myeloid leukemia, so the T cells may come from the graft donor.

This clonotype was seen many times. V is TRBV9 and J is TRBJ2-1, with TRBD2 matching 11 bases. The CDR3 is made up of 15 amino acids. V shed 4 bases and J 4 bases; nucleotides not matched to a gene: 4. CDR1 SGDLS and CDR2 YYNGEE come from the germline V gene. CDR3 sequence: CASSSGTSGYNEQFF. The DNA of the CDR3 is TGTGCCAGCAGCTCCGGGACTAGCGGTTACAATGAGCAGTTCTTC.

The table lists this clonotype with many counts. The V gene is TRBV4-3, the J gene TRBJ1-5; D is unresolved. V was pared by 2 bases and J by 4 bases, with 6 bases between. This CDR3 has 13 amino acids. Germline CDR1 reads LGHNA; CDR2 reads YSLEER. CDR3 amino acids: CASSQIPNQPQHF. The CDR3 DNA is TGCGCCAGCAGCCAAATCCCGAATCAGCCCCAGCATTTT.

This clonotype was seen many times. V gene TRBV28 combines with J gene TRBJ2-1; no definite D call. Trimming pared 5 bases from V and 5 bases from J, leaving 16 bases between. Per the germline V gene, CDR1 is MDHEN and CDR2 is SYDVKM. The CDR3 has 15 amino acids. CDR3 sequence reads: CASSADTLKDNEQFF. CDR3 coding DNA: TGTGCCAGCAGTGCAGACACGCTGAAGGACAATGAGCAGTTCTTC.

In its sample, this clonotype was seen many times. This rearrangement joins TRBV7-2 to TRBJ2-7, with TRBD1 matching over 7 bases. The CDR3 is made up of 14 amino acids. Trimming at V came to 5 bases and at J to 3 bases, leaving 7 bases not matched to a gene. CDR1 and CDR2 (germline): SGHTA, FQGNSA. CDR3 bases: TGTGCCAGCAGCATCGGGACAGCGGTCTACGAGCAGTACTTC. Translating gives CASSIGTAVYEQYF.

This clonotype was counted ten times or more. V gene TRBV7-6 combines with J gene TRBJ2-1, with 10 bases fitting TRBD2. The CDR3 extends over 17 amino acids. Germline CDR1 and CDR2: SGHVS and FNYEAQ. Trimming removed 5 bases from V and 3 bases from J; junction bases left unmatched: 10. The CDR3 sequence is CASSPKLASGSYNEQFF. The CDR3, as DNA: TGTGCCAGCAGCCCCAAACTGGCTAGCGGGAGCTACAATGAGCAGTTCTTC. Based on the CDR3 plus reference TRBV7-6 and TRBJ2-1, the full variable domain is GAGVSQSPRYKVTKRGQDVALRCDPISGHVSLYWYRQALGQGPEFLTYFNYEAQQDKSGLPNDRFSAERPEGSISTLTIQRTEQRDSAMYRCASSPKLASGSYNEQFFGPGTRLTVL.

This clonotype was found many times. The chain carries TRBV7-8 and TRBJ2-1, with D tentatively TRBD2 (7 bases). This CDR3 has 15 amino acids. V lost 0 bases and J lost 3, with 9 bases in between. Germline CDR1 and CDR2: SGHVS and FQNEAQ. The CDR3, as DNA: TGTGCCAGCAGCTTAGCGGGGGGGCGCTACAATGAGCAGTTCTTC. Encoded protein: CASSLAGGRYNEQFF.